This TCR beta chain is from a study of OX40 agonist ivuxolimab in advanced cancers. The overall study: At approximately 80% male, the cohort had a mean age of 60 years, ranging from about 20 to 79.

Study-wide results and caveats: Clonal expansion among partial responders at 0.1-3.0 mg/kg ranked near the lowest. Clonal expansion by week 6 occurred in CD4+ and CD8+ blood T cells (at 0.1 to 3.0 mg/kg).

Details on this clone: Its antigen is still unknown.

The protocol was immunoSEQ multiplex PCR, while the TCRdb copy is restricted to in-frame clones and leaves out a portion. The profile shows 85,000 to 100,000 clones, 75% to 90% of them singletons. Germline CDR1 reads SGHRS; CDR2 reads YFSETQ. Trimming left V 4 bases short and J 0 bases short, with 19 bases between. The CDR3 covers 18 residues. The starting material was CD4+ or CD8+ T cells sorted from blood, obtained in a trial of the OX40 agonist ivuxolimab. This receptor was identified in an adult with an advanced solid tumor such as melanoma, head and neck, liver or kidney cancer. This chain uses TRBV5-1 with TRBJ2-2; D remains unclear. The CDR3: CASSISASWLTNTGELFF. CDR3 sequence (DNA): TGCGCCAGCAGCATCTCCGCGAGTTGGCTTACGAACACCGGGGAGCTGTTTTTT.